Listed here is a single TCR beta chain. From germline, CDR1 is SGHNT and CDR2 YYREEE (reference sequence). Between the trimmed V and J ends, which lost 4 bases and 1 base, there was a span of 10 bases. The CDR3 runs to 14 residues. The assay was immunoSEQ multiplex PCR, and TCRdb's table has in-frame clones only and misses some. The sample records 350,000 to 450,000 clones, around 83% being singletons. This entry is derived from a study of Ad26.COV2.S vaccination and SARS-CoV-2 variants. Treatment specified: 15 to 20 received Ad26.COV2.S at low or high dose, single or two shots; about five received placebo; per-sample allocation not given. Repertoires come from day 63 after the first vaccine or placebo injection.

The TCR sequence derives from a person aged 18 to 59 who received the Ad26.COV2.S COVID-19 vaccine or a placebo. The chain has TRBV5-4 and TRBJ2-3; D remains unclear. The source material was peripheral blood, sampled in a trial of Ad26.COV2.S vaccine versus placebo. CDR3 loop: CASSLPVGTDTQYF. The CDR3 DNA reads TGTGCCAGCAGCCTTCCTGTCGGCACAGATACGCAGTATTTT.